This T cell receptor beta chain was obtained from a study of T-cell reconstitution after alpha-beta-depleted transplantation in children. CDR3 length: 11 amino acids. Germline V gives CDR1 LNHDA, CDR2 SQIVND (reference sequence). V was shortened by 7 bases and J by 11 bases, with 14 bases between the two germline ends. Construction of the TCRbeta library involved unique molecular identifiers. TCRdb redid the calling of the PCR reads with MiXCR, one entry per CDR3 protein. The table lists just under 550,000 distinct CDR3 sequences, approximately 20% of them singletons. Source: PBMCs from the stem cell graft donor, taken from the stem cell graft. This sequence was found in a human donor who donated a stem cell graft to a child with acute lymphoblastic leukemia. The chain uses TRBV19 and TRBJ1-1; no firm D call. This CDR3 is CASTRGGRAFF. The CDR3 DNA is TGTGCCAGTACCCGGGGAGGAAGGGCTTTCTTT.